Presented here are 9 T cell receptor beta chains from one specimen sequenced in a study of beta chain features in type 1 diabetes. TCRB transcripts that were expressed got sequenced, as all of the isolated RNA had been reverse transcribed. Using immunoSEQ multiplex PCR, the repertoire was profiled, and TCRdb retains in-frame clones only, with some absent. The sample contains approximately 600,000 clones, 9.5% to 15% of which appear only once. Regarding the study as a whole: Shortening that was moderate but significant affected the TCRB CDR3s of Type 1 diabetes patients in all four CD4+ subsets.

No cognate antigen is known for these TCRs. Specimen: naive CD4+ T cells from blood. The source is a man aged 25-45 years with type 1 diabetes.

This clone was counted between two and nine times. The chain combines TRBV5-6 with TRBJ1-1; no definite D call. The germline V gene encodes CDR1 SGHDT and CDR2 YYEEEE. This CDR3 has 14 amino acids. V lost 0 bases, J lost 2 bases, and 8 bases lay in between. CDR3 amino acids: CASSLGLGNTEAFF. For the CDR3, the DNA is TGTGCCAGCAGCTTGGGGCTTGGAAACACTGAAGCTTTCTTT.

This clone has just a few counts. This chain uses TRBV11-2 with TRBJ2-1, with 8 nucleotides matching TRBD1. With 3 bases clipped from V and 6 bases from J, the junction kept 10 bases outside the gene matches. The germline gives CDR1 SGHAT, CDR2 FQNNGV. This CDR3 has 16 amino acids. CDR3: CASSFQGARNSNEQFF. The CDR3 region has the DNA TGTGCCAGCAGCTTTCAGGGGGCTAGAAACAGCAATGAGCAGTTCTTC.

CDR3 residues: CASSRFGAGGPDEQFF. In DNA, the CDR3 is TGTGCCAGTAGTAGATTCGGAGCGGGGGGGCCCGATGAGCAGTTCTTC. The V and J genes are TRBV19 and TRBJ2-1, with TRBD2 matching 10 bases. This CDR3 is 16 amino acids long. V trimming: 4 bases; J trimming: 8 bases; junction bases outside the gene matches: 11. Germline lookup yields CDR1 LNHDA and CDR2 SQIVND (reference sequence).

The chain combines TRBV28 with TRBJ2-7; D is ambiguous. CDR3 length equals 13 residues. V was cut by 3 bases and J by 9 bases, with 15 bases left in between. The V gene's germline CDR1 is MDHEN and CDR2 SYDVKM. The CDR3 sequence: CASSFQLRAGQYF. The CDR3 nucleotides are TGTGCCAGCAGTTTTCAGCTTCGGGCTGGGCAGTACTTC.

The V and J genes are TRBV10-2 and TRBJ1-5; D possibly corresponds to TRBD1 (5 bases). Trimming cost V 7 bases and J 0 bases, with 13 bases left between them. The germline CDR1 and CDR2 sequences are WSHSY and SAAADI. The length of the CDR3 is 15 residues. The CDR3 region has the DNA TGCGCCAGCACGGGACGGAATTATAGCAATCAGCCCCAGCATTTT. Its translation is CASTGRNYSNQPQHF.

This clone was detected only a few times. V is TRBV7-2 and J is TRBJ2-7; TRBD1 aligns across 8 bases. CDR1 and CDR2 from the germline V gene are SGHTA and FQGNSA. J gave up 7 bases and V 5 bases, and 10 bases lay outside the gene matches. The CDR3 is 14 amino acids. CDR3 coding DNA: TGTGCCAGCAGCGTTGACCAGGGGGCAAGGGAGCAGTACTTC. Its translation is CASSVDQGAREQYF.

To note about this clone: An end of the junction does not agree with germline; a read error may underlie this. This sequence joins TRBV29-1 and TRBJ1-2; 11 bases agree with TRBD1. From germline, CDR1 is SQVTM and CDR2 ANQGSEA. This CDR3 has 13 amino acids. CDR3 loop: CCVGDRGNYGYTF. The CDR3 coding sequence is TGCTGCGTGGGGGACAGGGGGAACTATGGCTACACCTTC.

The table lists this clone with a few counts. This rearrangement joins TRBV30 to TRBJ2-6; D gene uncertain. There are 17 residues in the CDR3. Trimming left V 0 bases short and J 0 bases short, with 12 bases between. Germline CDR1 is GTSNPN and CDR2 is SVGIG (reference sequence). The CDR3 bases are TGTGCCTGGAGTGTCTACAGTGGGCGCTCTGGGGCCAACGTCCTGACTTTC. Translating gives CAWSVYSGRSGANVLTF.

The chain carries TRBV7-9 and TRBJ2-7; D is possibly TRBD2 (6 bases). Trimming left V 4 bases short and J 0 bases short, with 25 bases between. Germline V lookup: CDR1 SEHNR, CDR2 FQNEAQ (reference sequence). This CDR3 has 19 amino acids. The CDR3 here is CASSSGLVSGKTSSYEQYF. CDR3 DNA sequence: TGTGCCAGCAGCTCGGGACTCGTTTCAGGGAAAACCAGCTCCTACGAGCAGTACTTC.